The source of this T cell receptor beta chain is a study of T cells expressing NK-cell markers. At the level of the study: Sorted CD3+CD56+NKG2C+, CD3+CD56+NKG2C- and CD3+CD56-NKG2C+ T cells provided the TCR beta repertoires.

General study points: For a handful of donors, these clonotypes were likewise the leading ones in the CD3+CD56-NKG2C+ fraction. For over 5 donors, the dominant NKG2C+ clonotypes made up about 1.0-8% of their CD8+ T cells.

As concerns this clonotype: Its specificity is not known.

The cDNA for TCR beta came from 5'RACE template switching with UMIs. After re-calling the 5' RACE reads, TCRdb lists one entry per CDR3 protein, DNA absent. This table lists 250,000 to 300,000 distinct CDR3 sequences. The CDR3 has 16 residues. The germline gives CDR1 MNHNS, CDR2 SASEGT. The chain has TRBV6-1 and TRBJ2-1; with no DNA, the TCRdb D assignment of TRBD1 cannot be verified. Sequencing used blood T cells: a sorted CD56 or NKG2C T cell subset, CD4+ or CD8+ T cells, or bulk PBMC T cells (not recorded which). The origin of this receptor is a woman between 18 and 69 years old in good health. Here the CDR3 reads CASSGLGGLTYNEQFF.